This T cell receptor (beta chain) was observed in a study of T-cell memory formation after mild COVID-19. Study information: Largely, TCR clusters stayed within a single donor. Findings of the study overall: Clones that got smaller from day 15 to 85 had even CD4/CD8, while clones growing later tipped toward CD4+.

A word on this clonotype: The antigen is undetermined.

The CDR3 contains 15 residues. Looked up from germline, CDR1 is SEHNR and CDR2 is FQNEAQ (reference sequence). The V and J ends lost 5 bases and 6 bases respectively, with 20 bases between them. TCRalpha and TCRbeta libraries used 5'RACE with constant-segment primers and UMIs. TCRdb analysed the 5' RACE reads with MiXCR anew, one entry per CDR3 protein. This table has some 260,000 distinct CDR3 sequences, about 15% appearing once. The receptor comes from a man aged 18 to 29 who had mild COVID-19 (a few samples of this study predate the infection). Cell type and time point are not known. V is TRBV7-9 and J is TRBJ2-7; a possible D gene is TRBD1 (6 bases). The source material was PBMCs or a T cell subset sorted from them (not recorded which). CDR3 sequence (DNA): TGTGCCAGCAGCCTTCAGGGGTTCACGGCCTCCGAGCAGTACTTC. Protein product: CASSLQGFTASEQYF. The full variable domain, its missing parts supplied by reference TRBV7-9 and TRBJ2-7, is DTGVSQNPRHKITKRGQNVTFRCDPISEHNRLYWYRQTLGQGPEFLTYFQNEAQLEKSRLLSDRFSAERPKGSFSTLEIQRTEQGDSAMYLCASSLQGFTASEQYFGPGTRLTVT.